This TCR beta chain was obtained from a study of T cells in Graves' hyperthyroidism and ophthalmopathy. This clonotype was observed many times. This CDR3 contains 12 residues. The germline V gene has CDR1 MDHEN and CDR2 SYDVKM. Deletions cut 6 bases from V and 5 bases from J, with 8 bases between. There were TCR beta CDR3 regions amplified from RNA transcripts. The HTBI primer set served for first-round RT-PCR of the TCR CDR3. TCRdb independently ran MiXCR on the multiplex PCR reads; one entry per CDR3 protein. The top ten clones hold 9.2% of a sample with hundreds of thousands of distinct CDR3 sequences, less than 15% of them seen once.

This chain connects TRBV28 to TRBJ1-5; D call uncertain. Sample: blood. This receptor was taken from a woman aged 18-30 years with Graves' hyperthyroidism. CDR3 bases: TGTGCCAGCAGGACCGGGGATCAGCCCCAGCATTTT. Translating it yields CASRTGDQPQHF.